Described below is a single T cell receptor beta chain sequence and its context. No antigen is known for it. The data are from a study of immune cell composition in non-small cell lung cancer. The data were produced by immunoSEQ multiplex PCR, yet TCRdb's version contains in-frame clones alone and is incomplete. The repertoire includes 4,000 to 5,500 clones, roughly four fifths of them detected once, and 10% to 15% sits in the top ten. Notes on the study in general: Smoking pack-years did not significantly correlate with tumour TCR-beta clonality.

This CDR3 has 15 amino acids. The chain combines TRBV7-5 with TRBJ1-6. TRBV7-5 is a known pseudogene. This receptor was identified in a human donor with non-small cell lung cancer. Sequenced sample: lung tumor tissue. This CDR3 is CASSPSTPGNSPLHF. The DNA of the CDR3 is TGTGCCAGCAGTCCCAGTACTCCGGGAAATTCACCCCTCCACTTT.